This T cell receptor (beta chain) is from a study of blood T cell repertoires in COVID-19. Study background: COVID-19 samples from acute and convalescent phases originated in the United States, Italy and Spain. PBMCs, B-cell-depleted T cells, or T cells were the source of the cDNA or gDNA that made up the material.

This CDR3 contains 17 residues. V was clipped by 1 base and J by 5 bases; unmatched bases: 8. The germline V gene has CDR1 SGDLS and CDR2 YYNGEE. Authors' processing steps: Nucleated cell number was recorded as an estimate derived from reference gene primer amplification. Clones were read by immunoSEQ multiplex PCR, and TCRdb kept only the in-frame ones, dropping some. That table gives V, J and clone size, and the DNA gave D and trimming. This sample has approximately 200,000 clones; over 70% occur once, and the top ten carry about 3.5%. This receptor was obtained from a woman in her 30s who had been exposed to COVID-19. Sequencing was done on a sample of PBMCs or T cells enriched from blood (not recorded which). This chain joins TRBV9 and TRBJ2-1; 11 bases map to TRBD2. CDR3 DNA sequence: TGTGCCAGCAGCGTATTAGCGGGAGGGCCCATGGACAATGAGCAGTTCTTC. Its protein product is CASSVLAGGPMDNEQFF.